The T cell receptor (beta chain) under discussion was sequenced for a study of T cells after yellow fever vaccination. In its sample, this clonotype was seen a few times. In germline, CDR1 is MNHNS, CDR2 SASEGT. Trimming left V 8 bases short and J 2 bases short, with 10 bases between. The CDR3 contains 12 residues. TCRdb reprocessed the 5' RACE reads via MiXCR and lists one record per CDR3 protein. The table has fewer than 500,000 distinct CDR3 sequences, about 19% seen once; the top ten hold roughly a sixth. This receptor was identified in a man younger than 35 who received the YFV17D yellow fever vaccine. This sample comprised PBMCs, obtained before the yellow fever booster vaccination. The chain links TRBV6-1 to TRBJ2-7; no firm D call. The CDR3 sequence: CASGTGTYEQYF. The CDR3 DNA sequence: TGTGCCAGCGGAACGGGCACCTACGAGCAGTACTTC.